The clone carrying this TCR beta chain was counted only a few times. Antigen unknown. A much larger clone lies a single base off, so this may be a read error. The cDNA was produced through 5'RACE with 10-nucleotide random UMIs. TCRdb re-derived calls from the 5' RACE reads in MiXCR, one entry per CDR3 protein. The sample lists around 23,000 distinct CDR3 sequences; about an eighth were seen once. This sample is part of a study of neurological immune-mediated disorders. Findings and caveats of the study: None of the CDR3 amino acid sequences of expanded clones were shared across subjects, and this suggested private repertoires in all groups. HTLV-1-associated myelopathy led in TCR clonal expansion, while multiple sclerosis ranked lowest, below healthy controls.

The unsorted libraries were made from 2 million PBMCs kept at -80 C. The V gene lost 6 bases and the J gene lost 6 bases, with 7 bases spanning the gap. The CDR3 loop spans 11 amino acids. Germline-derived CDR1 and CDR2 are LGHDT and YNNKEL (reference sequence). This sequence originates from a woman in her 40s with HTLV-1-associated myelopathy (HAM/TSP). V usage is TRBV3-1 and J usage is TRBJ2-3; perhaps TRBD1 as D (5 bases). Sequences were obtained from PBMCs. In DNA form, the CDR3 reads TGTGCCAGCAGTTACAGGGATACGCAGTATTTT. This translates into CASSYRDTQYF.